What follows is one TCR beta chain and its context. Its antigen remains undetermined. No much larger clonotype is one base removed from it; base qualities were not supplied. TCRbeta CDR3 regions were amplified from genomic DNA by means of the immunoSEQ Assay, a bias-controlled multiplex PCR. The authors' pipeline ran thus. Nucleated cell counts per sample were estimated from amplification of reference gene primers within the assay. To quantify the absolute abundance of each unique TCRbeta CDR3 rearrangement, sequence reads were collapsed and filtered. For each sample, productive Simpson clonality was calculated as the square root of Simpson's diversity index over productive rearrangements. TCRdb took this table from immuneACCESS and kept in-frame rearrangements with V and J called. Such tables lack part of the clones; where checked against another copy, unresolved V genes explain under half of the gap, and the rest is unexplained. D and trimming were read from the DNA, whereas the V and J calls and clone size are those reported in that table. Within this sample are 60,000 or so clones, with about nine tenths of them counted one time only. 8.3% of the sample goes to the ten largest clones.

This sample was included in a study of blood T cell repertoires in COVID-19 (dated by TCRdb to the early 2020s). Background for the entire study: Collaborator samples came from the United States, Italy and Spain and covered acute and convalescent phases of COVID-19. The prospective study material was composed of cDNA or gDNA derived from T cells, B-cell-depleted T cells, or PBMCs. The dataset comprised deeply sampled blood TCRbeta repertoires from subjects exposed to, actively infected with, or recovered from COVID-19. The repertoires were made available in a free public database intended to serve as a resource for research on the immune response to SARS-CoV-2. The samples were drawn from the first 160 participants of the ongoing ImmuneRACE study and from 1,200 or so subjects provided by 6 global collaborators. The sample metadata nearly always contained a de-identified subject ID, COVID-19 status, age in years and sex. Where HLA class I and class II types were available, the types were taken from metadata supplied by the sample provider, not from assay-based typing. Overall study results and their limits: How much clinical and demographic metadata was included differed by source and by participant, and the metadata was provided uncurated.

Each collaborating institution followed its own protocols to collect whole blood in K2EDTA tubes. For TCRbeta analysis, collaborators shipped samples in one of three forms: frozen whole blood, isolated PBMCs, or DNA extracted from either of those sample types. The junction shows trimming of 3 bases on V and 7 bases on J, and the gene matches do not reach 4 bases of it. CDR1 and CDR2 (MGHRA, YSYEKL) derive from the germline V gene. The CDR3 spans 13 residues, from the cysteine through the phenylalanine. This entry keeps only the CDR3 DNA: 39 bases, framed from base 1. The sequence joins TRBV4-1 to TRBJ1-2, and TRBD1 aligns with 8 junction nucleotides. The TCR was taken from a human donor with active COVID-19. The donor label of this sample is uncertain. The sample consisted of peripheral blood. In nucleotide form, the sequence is TGCGCCAGCAGCCACGACAGGGGACGTGGCTACACCTTC. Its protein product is CASSHDRGRGYTF.